The clone carrying this TCR beta chain has a handful of counts. The antigen remains undetermined. A junction end diverges from the germline sequence, so it may reflect a read error. The source of the sample is a study of early T cells in non-severe SARS-CoV-2 infection. Germline V lookup: CDR1 SGHRS, CDR2 YFSETQ. This CDR3 contains 14 residues. Tagging with unique molecular identifiers was applied to individual cDNA molecules. In TCRdb, the 5' RACE reads were re-called with MiXCR into one record per CDR3 protein. In the table there are tens of thousands of distinct CDR3 sequences, roughly 4.8% of which are singletons. Study-wide points: The study's VDJdb matching favored anti-spike CD8 responses and missed private and CD4 specificities.

This TCR was recovered from an adult who was a healthcare worker with PCR-confirmed SARS-CoV-2 infection or an uninfected control (not recorded which). Sequenced sample: whole blood. The rearrangement joins TRBV5-1 to TRBJ2-7, with unresolved D. CDR3 loop: CTSSLESVSYEQYF. For the CDR3, the DNA is TGCACCAGCAGCTTGGAAAGCGTCTCCTACGAGCAGTACTTC. Full variable domain (remainder filled in from reference TRBV5-1 and TRBJ2-7): KAGVTQTPRYLIKTRGQQVTLSCSPISGHRSVSWYQQTPGQGLQFLFEYFSETQRNKGNFPGRFSGRQFSNSRSEMNVSTLELGDSALYLCTSSLESVSYEQYFGPGTRLTVT.